The 26 T cell receptor beta chains given below trace back to one sample, sequenced in a study of T cells after posttransplantation cyclophosphamide. A marrow graft followed busulfan-fludarabine conditioning, with cyclophosphamide on days +3 and +4. Sequencing was performed with immunoSEQ multiplex PCR; in TCRdb, only in-frame clones are kept and a portion is missing. The table shows about 10,000 clones, with approximately 86% occurring only once. The sample consisted of PBMCs, taken around 2,000 days after allogeneic stem cell transplant with posttransplant cyclophosphamide. These receptor sequences come from a female patient aged 45 to 65 who received an allogeneic stem cell transplant from a related donor, was CMV-positive, and had no GVHD. The graft donor may be the source of some T cells.

The rearrangement uses TRBV2 and TRBJ2-6, with 9 bases matching TRBD1. The CDR3 runs to 17 residues. Losses at the gene ends were 9 bases for V and 0 bases for J; bases not matched to a gene: 9. The germline gives CDR1 SNHLY, CDR2 FYNNEI. CDR3 in DNA: TGTGCCAGTGGCCGTGGGACAGGGAGCTCTGGGGCCAACGTCCTGACTTTC. It codes for CASGRGTGSSGANVLTF.

The chain links TRBV9 to TRBJ2-2, with 14 bases fitting TRBD2. Germline V gene lookup returns CDR1 SGDLS and CDR2 YYNGEE. The CDR3 consists of 16 residues. V was clipped by 0 bases and J by 7 bases; unmatched bases: 2. Written as DNA, the CDR3 is TGTGCCAGCAGCGTAGGACTAGCGGGAGGGCTCGGGGAGCTGTTTTTT. Translated, it gives CASSVGLAGGLGELFF.

V is TRBV7-8 and J is TRBJ2-6, with D unclear. Deletions cut 5 bases from V and 0 bases from J, with 14 bases between. Per germline, CDR1 SGHVS and CDR2 FQNEAQ. This CDR3 has 17 amino acids. DNA for the CDR3: TGTGCCAGCAGCATCTTAGACACCTTCTCTGGGGCCAACGTCCTGACTTTC. Amino acid sequence: CASSILDTFSGANVLTF.

The chain carries TRBV7-6 and TRBJ2-5; the D gene is possibly TRBD2 (5 bases). Trimming removed 5 bases at V and 5 bases at J, with 21 bases between. The CDR3 has 16 amino acids. Germline CDR1 and CDR2: SGHVS and FNYEAQ. The CDR3 DNA reads TGTGCCAGCAGCCAAGCTCGGGGAGTCGGATGGGAGACCCAGTACTTC. This sequence encodes CASSQARGVGWETQYF.

This rearrangement joins TRBV10-3 to TRBJ1-1; 7 positions agree with TRBD1. Trimming took 8 bases from V and 1 from J; bases not matched to a gene: 13. Looked up from germline, CDR1 is ENHRY and CDR2 is SYGVKD. This CDR3 is built from 16 residues. The CDR3 loop reads CAIRTQPGQRNTEAFF. CDR3 DNA sequence: TGTGCCATCCGAACCCAACCGGGACAGAGGAACACTGAAGCTTTCTTT.

The chain carries TRBV10-3 and TRBJ2-1; 8 nucleotides agree with TRBD2. This CDR3 is 17 amino acids long. Germline lookup yields CDR1 ENHRY and CDR2 SYGVKD. The ends lost 2 bases at V and 4 bases at J; junction bases unmatched: 10. The CDR3, as DNA: TGTGCCATCAGTGAGCCTAAAGCGGGAGACACATACAATGAGCAGTTCTTC. Its translation: CAISEPKAGDTYNEQFF.

This clone occurred a few times. The J gene is TRBJ1-1, the V gene TRBV4-2, with D possibly matching TRBD1 (6 bases). Per germline, CDR1 LGHNA and CDR2 YNFKEQ. Trimming stripped 4 bases from V and 0 bases from J, with 12 bases between. This CDR3 has 15 residues. This CDR3 is CASSPLTGLNTEAFF. Written as DNA, the CDR3 is TGTGCCAGCAGCCCTCTAACAGGGCTGAACACTGAAGCTTTCTTT.

The chain combines TRBV27 with TRBJ2-6; the D is unclear. The CDR3 runs 14 residues. Trimming left V 5 bases short and J 0 bases short, with 5 bases between. From germline, CDR1 is MNHEY and CDR2 SMNVEV (reference sequence). The CDR3 sequence: CASSLYSGANVLTF. The CDR3 DNA sequence: TGTGCCAGCAGTCTCTACTCTGGGGCCAACGTCCTGACTTTC. The variable domain in full, with the rest retrieved from reference TRBV27 and TRBJ2-6, is EAQVTQNPRYLITVTGKKLTVTCSQNMNHEYMSWYRQDPGLGLRQIYYSMNVEVTDKGDVPEGYKVSRKEKRNFPLILESPSPNQTSLYFCASSLYSGANVLTFGAGSRLTVL.

The chain employs TRBV15 and TRBJ2-5; TRBD2 is a possible D gene (8 bases). V gave up 2 bases and J gave up 4 bases, with 17 bases separating them. From germline, CDR1 is LNHNV and CDR2 YYDKDF (reference sequence). This CDR3 spans 16 amino acids. CDR3 amino acids: CATSRLPGRGRETQYF. The CDR3 nucleotides are TGTGCCACCAGCAGACTCCCCGGGAGGGGGCGAGAGACCCAGTACTTC.

J is TRBJ2-7 and V is TRBV30, with a tentative D call TRBD2 (5 bases). V was trimmed by 0 bases and J by 6 bases, leaving 9 bases between them. CDR3 length: 12 amino acids. In germline, CDR1 is GTSNPN, CDR2 SVGIG (reference sequence). The CDR3 region is CAWSVLRAEQYF. The DNA of the CDR3 is TGTGCCTGGAGTGTATTGCGGGCCGAGCAGTACTTC.

The CDR3 here is CASSPTTGYQPQHF. Here the CDR3 DNA reads TGCGCCAGCAGCCCTACGACAGGCTATCAGCCCCAGCATTTT. This chain connects TRBV5-1 to TRBJ1-5, with D perhaps matching TRBD1 (6 bases). The germline gives CDR1 SGHRS, CDR2 YFSETQ. The CDR3 runs to 14 residues. The V gene lost 4 bases and the J gene lost 5 bases, with 13 bases spanning the gap.

The genes are TRBV19 and TRBJ1-2; weak D call: TRBD1 (5 bases). Germline CDR1 and CDR2: LNHDA and SQIVND (reference sequence). Trimming took off 4 bases at V and 2 bases at J, with 20 bases between the two ends. This CDR3 is 17 amino acids long. The CDR3 is CASSKGLVAVGNYGYTF. The DNA for the CDR3 is TGTGCCAGTAGTAAGGGACTTGTGGCAGTTGGGAACTATGGCTACACCTTC. The complete variable domain, with remaining parts taken from reference TRBV19 and TRBJ1-2, reads DGGITQSPKYLFRKEGQNVTLSCEQNLNHDAMYWYRQDPGQGLRLIYYSQIVNDFQKGDIAEGYSVSREKKESFPLTVTSAQKNPTAFYLCASSKGLVAVGNYGYTFGSGTRLTVV.

This chain connects TRBV19 to TRBJ2-1; D not resolved. This CDR3 has 14 amino acids. The germline V gene has CDR1 LNHDA and CDR2 SQIVND (reference sequence). Between the trimmed V and J ends, which lost 3 bases and 8 bases, there was a span of 14 bases. CDR3 sequence: CASSMSSPRYEQFF. CDR3 in DNA: TGTGCCAGTAGTATGAGTAGCCCTCGGTATGAGCAGTTCTTC.

V gene TRBV5-4 combines with J gene TRBJ2-1; TRBD2 matches 8 bases. V lost 4 bases to trimming and J lost 7 bases; unmatched junction nucleotides: 16. This CDR3 comprises 17 residues. Looked up from germline, CDR1 is SGHNT and CDR2 is YYREEE (reference sequence). In DNA form, the CDR3 reads TGTGCCAGCAGCGGGAAGGGCGTCGGGAGGGCCGGGAATGAGCAGTTCTTC. Translated, it gives CASSGKGVGRAGNEQFF.

The chain has TRBV5-6 and TRBJ1-5; 10 bases agree with TRBD1. In germline, CDR1 is SGHDT, CDR2 YYEEEE. V dropped 2 bases and J dropped 6; count of bases not matched to a gene: 11. This CDR3 is built from 17 residues. The CDR3 is CASSFGDDRGRLQPQHF. In DNA, the CDR3 is TGTGCCAGCAGCTTCGGCGACGACAGGGGGCGCCTTCAGCCCCAGCATTTT.

The chain has TRBV7-9 and TRBJ2-7, with unresolved D. This CDR3 contains 13 residues. V lost 5 bases, J lost 10 bases, and 18 bases lay in between. Germline CDR1 is SEHNR and CDR2 is FQNEAQ (reference sequence). The CDR3 nucleotides read TGTGCCAGCAGCCTAAGACAAGGCTTCGATCAGTACTTC. This codes for CASSLRQGFDQYF. The full variable domain, its missing parts supplied by reference TRBV7-9 and TRBJ2-7, is DTGVSQNPRHKITKRGQNVTFRCDPISEHNRLYWYRQTLGQGPEFLTYFQNEAQLEKSRLLSDRFSAERPKGSFSTLEIQRTEQGDSAMYLCASSLRQGFDQYFGPGTRLTVT.

In this sample, this clone is large. The chain employs TRBV11-3 and TRBJ1-4; 9 nucleotides agree with TRBD1. Trimming cost V 5 bases and J 8 bases; bases outside gene matches: 9. Germline V gene sequence: CDR1 SGHNT, CDR2 YENEEA. This CDR3 spans 15 amino acids. The CDR3 is CASSLPGQGDEKLFF. For the CDR3, the DNA is TGTGCCAGCAGCCTCCCGGGACAGGGAGACGAAAAACTGTTTTTT.

This chain connects TRBV27 to TRBJ1-5; D perhaps matches TRBD1 (5 bases). Germline assignment: CDR1 MNHEY and CDR2 SMNVEV (reference sequence). The CDR3 spans 14 residues. V lost 6 bases and J 5 bases, leaving 14 bases between the germline ends. This CDR3 reads CASRPGGRDQPQHF. In DNA form, the CDR3 reads TGTGCCAGCAGGCCCGGGGGTCGGGATCAGCCCCAGCATTTT.

This chain links TRBV18 with TRBJ1-3; 9 bases agree with TRBD1. Per the germline V gene, CDR1 is KGHSH and CDR2 is LQKENI. CDR3 size: 16 residues. Germline trimming cut 1 base from V and 2 bases from J; bases unmatched to any gene: 3. The CDR3 nucleotides are TGTGCCAGCTCACCACAATGGACAGGGGCTGGAAACACCATATATTTT. Encoded protein: CASSPQWTGAGNTIYF.

The chain couples TRBV11-2 to TRBJ2-3; TRBD2 agrees at 14 bases. V shed 5 bases and J 6 bases; nucleotides not matched to a gene: 10. Per germline, CDR1 SGHAT and CDR2 FQNNGV. The CDR3 covers 17 residues. This CDR3 reads CASSGPGLAGAADTQYF. The CDR3 region has the DNA TGTGCCAGCAGCGGTCCGGGACTAGCGGGAGCCGCGGATACGCAGTATTTT.

The chain recombines TRBV9 with TRBJ2-1; TRBD2 matches 11 bases. J gave up 3 bases and V 0 bases, and 8 bases lay outside the gene matches. The CDR3 has 18 residues. The germline V gene encodes CDR1 SGDLS and CDR2 YYNGEE. CDR3 nucleotide sequence: TGTGCCAGCAGCGTAGGGGTTAGCGGGAGGGGAGGCTACAATGAGCAGTTCTTC. Encoded protein: CASSVGVSGRGGYNEQFF.

This chain links TRBV7-3 with TRBJ2-3; 9 positions match TRBD2. The germline V gene encodes CDR1 SGHTA and CDR2 FQGTGA. This CDR3 is 19 amino acids long. The trim removed 0 bases at V and 5 bases at J, leaving 15 bases unmatched. The CDR3 region is CASSLTPGLGSREGDTQYF. The CDR3 DNA sequence: TGTGCCAGCAGCTTAACCCCCGGCCTAGGATCGCGGGAGGGAGATACGCAGTATTTT.

This clone was detected once. The chain recombines TRBV14 with TRBJ2-5, with 8 positions matching TRBD2. V lost 1 base and J lost 3; bases outside the gene matches: 10. The CDR3 consists of 17 residues. Germline CDR1 is SGHDN and CDR2 is FVKESK. Here the CDR3 reads CASSQVIAGIYKETQYF. The CDR3 nucleotides are TGTGCCAGCAGCCAAGTGATAGCGGGGATTTATAAAGAGACCCAGTACTTC.

CDR3 sequence (DNA): TGTGCCAGCTCACCAGCGGGAGGGCCTAAAAACATTCAGTACTTC. This gives the protein CASSPAGGPKNIQYF. This chain uses TRBV18 with TRBJ2-4, with 9 positions matching TRBD2. Germline values: CDR1 KGHSH, CDR2 LQKENI. The CDR3 sequence is 15 residues long. J lost 4 bases, V lost 2 bases, and 3 bases had no gene match. Complete variable domain (other parts from reference TRBV18 and TRBJ2-4): NAGVMQNPRHLVRRRGQEARLRCSPMKGHSHVYWYRQLPEEGLKFMVYLQKENIIDESGMPKERFSAEFPKEGPSILRIQQVVRGDSAAYFCASSPAGGPKNIQYFGAGTRLSVL.

CDR3 in amino acids: CASSLGTGGVTGELFF. The DNA for the CDR3 is TGTGCCAGCAGCTTGGGGACAGGGGGCGTCACCGGGGAGCTGTTTTTT. V usage is TRBV7-7 and J usage is TRBJ2-2, with 12 bases identical to TRBD1. The V gene end was trimmed by 3 bases and the J gene end by 4 bases; junction bases not matched to a gene: 3. The CDR3 is 16 amino acids. CDR1 and CDR2 from the germline V gene are SSHAT and FNYEAQ (reference sequence).

This clone has just one count. The CDR3 is CASSFRGINQPQHF. The DNA of the CDR3 is TGTGCCAGCAGTTTTAGGGGGATAAATCAGCCCCAGCATTTT. The chain has TRBV27 and TRBJ1-5, with a tentative D call TRBD1 (6 bases). CDR1 MNHEY and CDR2 SMNVEV come from the germline V gene (reference sequence). Between the trimmed V and J ends, which lost 3 bases and 4 bases, there was a span of 10 bases. This CDR3 contains 14 residues.